This T cell receptor beta chain came from a study of Ad26.COV2.S vaccination and SARS-CoV-2 variants. Method: immunoSEQ multiplex PCR; TCRdb's copy keeps in-frame clones and lacks some. In the table there are hundreds of thousands of clones, 89% of which are singletons. Treatment defined: about 20 received Ad26.COV2.S at low or high dose, single or two shots; about five received placebo; per-sample allocation not given. Sampling occurred on day 63 after the first vaccine or placebo injection. An Ad26 vector that expressed Wuhan-strain SARS-CoV-2 spike constituted the vaccine. Study findings and constraints: Analyses of TCR breadth and depth may have underestimated total T cell responses. Compared with placebo recipients, vaccine recipients had higher spike-specific TCR breadth. Breadth, reportedly substantial, characterized the spike-specific CD8+ and CD4+ T cell responses after vaccination.

On this clone: Its antigen remains unknown.

Germline CDR1 MGHRA, CDR2 YSYEKL. Trimming cost V 5 bases and J 0 bases; bases outside gene matches: 7. This CDR3 contains 16 residues. The chain is built from TRBV4-1 and TRBJ2-1, with TRBD2 matching over 7 bases. The sequence was collected from a person aged 18-60 years who received the Ad26.COV2.S COVID-19 vaccine or a placebo. The sequencing used peripheral blood, collected in a trial of Ad26.COV2.S vaccine versus placebo. The CDR3 region has the DNA TGCGCCAGCAGCAATCGAGCGGGGCCCTCCTACAATGAGCAGTTCTTC. It encodes CASSNRAGPSYNEQFF.